This entry concerns a single TCR beta chain. Its antigen is unknown. Cultured CD4+ T cell DNA underwent sequencing with the Oncomine TCR Beta short-read assay. Extraction of genomic DNA was performed on cultured CD4+ T cells. TCRdb called the PCR reads again in MiXCR, with one record for every CDR3 protein. Altogether 20,000 to 30,000 distinct CDR3 sequences are present, 41% being singletons, with the ten largest covering around 5.1%. This record belongs to a study of vaccination and CD4 T cells after COVID-19. Study details: Nine or ten convalescent cases were mild and one was severe, and all had been SARS-CoV-2 positive by nasal swab PCR.

The time point denotes: late sampling 161 to 241 days after vaccination in a few convalescent patients. Noted treatment: roughly 11-day PBMC culture with coronavirus spike peptide pools or control peptides (ViraFEST assay). V lost 3 bases, J lost 3 bases, and 6 bases lay in between. Germline assignment: CDR1 LNHDA and CDR2 SQIVND (reference sequence). The CDR3 is made up of 13 amino acids. The TCR originated in a human donor who had recovered from COVID-19. The chain links TRBV19 to TRBJ1-5; weak D call: TRBD1 (5 bases). The material sequenced was CD4+ T cells from blood, cultured in vitro, taken about 7 months after SARS-CoV-2 vaccination. Here the CDR3 DNA reads TGTGCCAGTAGTATGACAGTCAATCAGCCCCAGCATTTT. Amino acid sequence: CASSMTVNQPQHF. The full variable domain, rest sourced from reference TRBV19 and TRBJ1-5, is DGGITQSPKYLFRKEGQNVTLSCEQNLNHDAMYWYRQDPGQGLRLIYYSQIVNDFQKGDIAEGYSVSREKKESFPLTVTSAQKNPTAFYLCASSMTVNQPQHFGDGTRLSIL.